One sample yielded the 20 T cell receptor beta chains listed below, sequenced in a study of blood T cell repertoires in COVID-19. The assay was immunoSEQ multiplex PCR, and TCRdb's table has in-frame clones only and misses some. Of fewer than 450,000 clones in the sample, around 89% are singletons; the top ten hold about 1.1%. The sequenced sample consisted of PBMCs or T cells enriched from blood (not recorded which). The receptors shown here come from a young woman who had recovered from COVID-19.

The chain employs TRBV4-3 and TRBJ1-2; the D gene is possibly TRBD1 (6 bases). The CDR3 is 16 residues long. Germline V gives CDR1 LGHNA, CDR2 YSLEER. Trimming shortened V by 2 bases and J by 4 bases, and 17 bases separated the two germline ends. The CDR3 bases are TGCGCCAGCAGCCAAACCTCAGGGGTTCGACGCTATGGCTACACCTTC. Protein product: CASSQTSGVRRYGYTF.

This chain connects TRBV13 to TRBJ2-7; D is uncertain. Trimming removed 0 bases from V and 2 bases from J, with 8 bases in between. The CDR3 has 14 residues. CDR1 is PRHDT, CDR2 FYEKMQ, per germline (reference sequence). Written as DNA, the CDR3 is TGTGCCAGCAGCTTAGGAATAGCTACCTACGAGCAGTACTTC. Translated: CASSLGIATYEQYF.

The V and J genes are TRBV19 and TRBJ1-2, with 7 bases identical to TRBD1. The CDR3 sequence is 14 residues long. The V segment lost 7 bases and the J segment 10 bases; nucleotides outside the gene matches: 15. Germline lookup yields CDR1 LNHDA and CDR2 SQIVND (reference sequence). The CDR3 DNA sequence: TGTGCCAGTACCAGAGGACAGGCCGGTTTACTCTACACCTTC. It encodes CASTRGQAGLLYTF. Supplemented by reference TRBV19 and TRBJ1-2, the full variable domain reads DGGITQSPKYLFRKEGQNVTLSCEQNLNHDAMYWYRQDPGQGLRLIYYSQIVNDFQKGDIAEGYSVSREKKESFPLTVTSAQKNPTAFYLCASTRGQAGLLYTFGSGTRLTVV.

CDR3 in DNA: TGTGCCAGTAGTATAAAGCGCGAGCTTGAAGCTTTCTTT. Translating gives CASSIKRELEAFF. The rearrangement uses TRBV19 and TRBJ1-1; D unclear. With 2 bases removed from V and 7 bases from J, the gap between germline ends came to 11 bases. The CDR3 has 13 residues. Germline values: CDR1 LNHDA, CDR2 SQIVND (reference sequence).

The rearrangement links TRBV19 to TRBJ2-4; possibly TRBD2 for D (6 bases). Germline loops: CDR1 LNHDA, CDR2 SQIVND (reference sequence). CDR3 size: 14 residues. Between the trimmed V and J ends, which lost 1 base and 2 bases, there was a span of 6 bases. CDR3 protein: CASSIGGTKNIQYF. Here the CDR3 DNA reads TGTGCCAGTAGTATAGGCGGGACCAAAAACATTCAGTACTTC. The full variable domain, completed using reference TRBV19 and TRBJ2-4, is DGGITQSPKYLFRKEGQNVTLSCEQNLNHDAMYWYRQDPGQGLRLIYYSQIVNDFQKGDIAEGYSVSREKKESFPLTVTSAQKNPTAFYLCASSIGGTKNIQYFGAGTRLSVL.

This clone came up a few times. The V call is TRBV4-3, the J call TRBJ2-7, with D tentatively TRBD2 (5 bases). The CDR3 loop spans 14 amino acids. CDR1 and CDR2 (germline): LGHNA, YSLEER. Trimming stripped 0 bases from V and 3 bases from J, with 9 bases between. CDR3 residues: CASSQDHDYYEQYF. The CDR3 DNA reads TGCGCCAGCAGCCAAGATCATGACTACTACGAGCAGTACTTC.

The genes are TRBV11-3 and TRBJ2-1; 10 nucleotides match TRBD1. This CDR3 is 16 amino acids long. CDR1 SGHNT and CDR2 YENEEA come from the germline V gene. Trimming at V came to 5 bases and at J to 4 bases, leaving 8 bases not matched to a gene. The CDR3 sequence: CASSPGGTGVYNEQFF. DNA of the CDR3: TGTGCCAGCAGCCCAGGGGGGACAGGGGTTTACAATGAGCAGTTCTTC.

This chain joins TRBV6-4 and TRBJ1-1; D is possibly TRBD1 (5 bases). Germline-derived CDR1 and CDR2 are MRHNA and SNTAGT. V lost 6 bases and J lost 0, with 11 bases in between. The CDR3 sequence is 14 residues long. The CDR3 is CASSRGGVNTEAFF. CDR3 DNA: TGTGCCAGCAGCCGGGGGGGGGTGAACACTGAAGCTTTCTTT.

The CDR3 bases are TGTGCCAGCAGCCCGAGGGCCAACCCTTGGGAGACCCAGTACTTC. It specifies CASSPRANPWETQYF. This chain uses TRBV9 with TRBJ2-5, with D tentatively TRBD2 (5 bases). The CDR3 runs to 15 residues. With 4 bases removed from V and 5 bases from J, the gap between germline ends came to 18 bases. CDR1 is SGDLS and CDR2 is YYNGEE in the germline V gene.

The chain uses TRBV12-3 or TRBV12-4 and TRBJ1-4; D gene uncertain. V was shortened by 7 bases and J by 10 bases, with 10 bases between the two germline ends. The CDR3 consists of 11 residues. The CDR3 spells CASTSLGKLFF. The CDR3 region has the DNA TGTGCCAGCACCTCACTTGGAAAACTGTTTTTT.

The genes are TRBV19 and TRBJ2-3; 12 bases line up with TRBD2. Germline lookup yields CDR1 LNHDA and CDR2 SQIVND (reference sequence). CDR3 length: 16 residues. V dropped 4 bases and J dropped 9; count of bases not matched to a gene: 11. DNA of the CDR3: TGTGCCAGTAGTACCCGGACTAGCGGGGATGCGTACACGCAGTATTTT. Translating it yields CASSTRTSGDAYTQYF. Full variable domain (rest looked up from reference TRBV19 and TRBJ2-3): DGGITQSPKYLFRKEGQNVTLSCEQNLNHDAMYWYRQDPGQGLRLIYYSQIVNDFQKGDIAEGYSVSREKKESFPLTVTSAQKNPTAFYLCASSTRTSGDAYTQYFGPGTRLTVL.

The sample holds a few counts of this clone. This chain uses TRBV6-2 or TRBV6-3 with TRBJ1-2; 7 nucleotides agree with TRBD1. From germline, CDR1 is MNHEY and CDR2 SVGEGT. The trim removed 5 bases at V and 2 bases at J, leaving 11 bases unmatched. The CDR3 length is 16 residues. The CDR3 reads CASSRGQARSNYGYTF. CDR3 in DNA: TGTGCCAGCAGTCGAGGACAGGCAAGATCCAACTATGGCTACACCTTC.

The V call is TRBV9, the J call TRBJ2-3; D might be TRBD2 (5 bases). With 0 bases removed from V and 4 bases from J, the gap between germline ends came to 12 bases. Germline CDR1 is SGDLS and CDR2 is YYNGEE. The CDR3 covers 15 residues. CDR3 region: CASSVVEGGPDTQYF. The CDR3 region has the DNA TGTGCCAGCAGCGTAGTCGAAGGAGGCCCAGATACGCAGTATTTT. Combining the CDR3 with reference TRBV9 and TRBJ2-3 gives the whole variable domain DSGVTQTPKHLITATGQRVTLRCSPRSGDLSVYWYQQSLDQGLQFLIQYYNGEERAKGNILERFSAQQFPDLHSELNLSSLELGDSALYFCASSVVEGGPDTQYFGPGTRLTVL.

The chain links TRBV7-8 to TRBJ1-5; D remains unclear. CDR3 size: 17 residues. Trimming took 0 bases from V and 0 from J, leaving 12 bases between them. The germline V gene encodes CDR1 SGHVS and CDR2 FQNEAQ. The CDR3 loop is CASSLARRIDSNQPQHF. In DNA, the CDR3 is TGTGCCAGCAGCTTAGCGAGGAGGATAGATAGCAATCAGCCCCAGCATTTT. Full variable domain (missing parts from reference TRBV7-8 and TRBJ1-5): GAGVSQSPRYKVAKRGQDVALRCDPISGHVSLFWYQQALGQGPEFLTYFQNEAQLDKSGLPSDRFFAERPEGSVSTLKIQRTQQEDSAVYLCASSLARRIDSNQPQHFGDGTRLSIL.

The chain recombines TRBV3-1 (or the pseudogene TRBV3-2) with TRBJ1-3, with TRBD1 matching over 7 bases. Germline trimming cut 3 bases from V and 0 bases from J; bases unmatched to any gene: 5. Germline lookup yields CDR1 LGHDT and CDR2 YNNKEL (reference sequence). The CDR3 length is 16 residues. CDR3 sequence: CASSHPGQSSGNTIYF. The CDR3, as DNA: TGTGCCAGCAGCCACCCGGGACAGAGCTCTGGAAACACCATATATTTT.

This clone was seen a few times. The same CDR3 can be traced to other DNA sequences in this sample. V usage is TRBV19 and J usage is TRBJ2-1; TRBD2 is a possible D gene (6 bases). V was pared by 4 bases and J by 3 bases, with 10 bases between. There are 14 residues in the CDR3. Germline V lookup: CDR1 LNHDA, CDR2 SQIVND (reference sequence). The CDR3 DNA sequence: TGTGCCAGTAGTAGTGGCGGGGACTACAATGAGCAGTTCTTC. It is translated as CASSSGGDYNEQFF.

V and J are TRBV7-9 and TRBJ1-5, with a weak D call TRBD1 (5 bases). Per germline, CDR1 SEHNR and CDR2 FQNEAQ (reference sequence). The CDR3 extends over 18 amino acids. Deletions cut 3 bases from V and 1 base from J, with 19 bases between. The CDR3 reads CASSFVNIQGRSNQPQHF. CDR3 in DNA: TGTGCCAGCAGCTTTGTCAACATCCAGGGCCGGAGCAATCAGCCCCAGCATTTT.

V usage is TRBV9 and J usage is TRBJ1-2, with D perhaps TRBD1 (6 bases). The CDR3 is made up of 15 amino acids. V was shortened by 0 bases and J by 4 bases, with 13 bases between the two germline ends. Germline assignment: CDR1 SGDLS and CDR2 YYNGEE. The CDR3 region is CASSVGGDTIYGYTF. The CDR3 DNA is TGTGCCAGCAGCGTAGGAGGGGACACGATCTATGGCTACACCTTC. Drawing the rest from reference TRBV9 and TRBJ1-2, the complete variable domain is DSGVTQTPKHLITATGQRVTLRCSPRSGDLSVYWYQQSLDQGLQFLIQYYNGEERAKGNILERFSAQQFPDLHSELNLSSLELGDSALYFCASSVGGDTIYGYTFGSGTRLTVV.

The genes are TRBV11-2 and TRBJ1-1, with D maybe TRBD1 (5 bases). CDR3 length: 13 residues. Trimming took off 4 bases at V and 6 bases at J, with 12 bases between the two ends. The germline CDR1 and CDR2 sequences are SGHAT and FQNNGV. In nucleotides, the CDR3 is TGTGCCAGCAGCTCGCGGACACGCTCTGAAGCTTTCTTT. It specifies CASSSRTRSEAFF.

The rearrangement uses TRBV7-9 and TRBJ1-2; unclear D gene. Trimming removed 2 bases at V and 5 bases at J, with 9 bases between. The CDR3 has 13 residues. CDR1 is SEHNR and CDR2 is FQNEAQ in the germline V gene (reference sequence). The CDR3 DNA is TGTGCCAGCAGCTTACCGGGGTGGTATGGCTACACCTTC. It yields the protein CASSLPGWYGYTF.